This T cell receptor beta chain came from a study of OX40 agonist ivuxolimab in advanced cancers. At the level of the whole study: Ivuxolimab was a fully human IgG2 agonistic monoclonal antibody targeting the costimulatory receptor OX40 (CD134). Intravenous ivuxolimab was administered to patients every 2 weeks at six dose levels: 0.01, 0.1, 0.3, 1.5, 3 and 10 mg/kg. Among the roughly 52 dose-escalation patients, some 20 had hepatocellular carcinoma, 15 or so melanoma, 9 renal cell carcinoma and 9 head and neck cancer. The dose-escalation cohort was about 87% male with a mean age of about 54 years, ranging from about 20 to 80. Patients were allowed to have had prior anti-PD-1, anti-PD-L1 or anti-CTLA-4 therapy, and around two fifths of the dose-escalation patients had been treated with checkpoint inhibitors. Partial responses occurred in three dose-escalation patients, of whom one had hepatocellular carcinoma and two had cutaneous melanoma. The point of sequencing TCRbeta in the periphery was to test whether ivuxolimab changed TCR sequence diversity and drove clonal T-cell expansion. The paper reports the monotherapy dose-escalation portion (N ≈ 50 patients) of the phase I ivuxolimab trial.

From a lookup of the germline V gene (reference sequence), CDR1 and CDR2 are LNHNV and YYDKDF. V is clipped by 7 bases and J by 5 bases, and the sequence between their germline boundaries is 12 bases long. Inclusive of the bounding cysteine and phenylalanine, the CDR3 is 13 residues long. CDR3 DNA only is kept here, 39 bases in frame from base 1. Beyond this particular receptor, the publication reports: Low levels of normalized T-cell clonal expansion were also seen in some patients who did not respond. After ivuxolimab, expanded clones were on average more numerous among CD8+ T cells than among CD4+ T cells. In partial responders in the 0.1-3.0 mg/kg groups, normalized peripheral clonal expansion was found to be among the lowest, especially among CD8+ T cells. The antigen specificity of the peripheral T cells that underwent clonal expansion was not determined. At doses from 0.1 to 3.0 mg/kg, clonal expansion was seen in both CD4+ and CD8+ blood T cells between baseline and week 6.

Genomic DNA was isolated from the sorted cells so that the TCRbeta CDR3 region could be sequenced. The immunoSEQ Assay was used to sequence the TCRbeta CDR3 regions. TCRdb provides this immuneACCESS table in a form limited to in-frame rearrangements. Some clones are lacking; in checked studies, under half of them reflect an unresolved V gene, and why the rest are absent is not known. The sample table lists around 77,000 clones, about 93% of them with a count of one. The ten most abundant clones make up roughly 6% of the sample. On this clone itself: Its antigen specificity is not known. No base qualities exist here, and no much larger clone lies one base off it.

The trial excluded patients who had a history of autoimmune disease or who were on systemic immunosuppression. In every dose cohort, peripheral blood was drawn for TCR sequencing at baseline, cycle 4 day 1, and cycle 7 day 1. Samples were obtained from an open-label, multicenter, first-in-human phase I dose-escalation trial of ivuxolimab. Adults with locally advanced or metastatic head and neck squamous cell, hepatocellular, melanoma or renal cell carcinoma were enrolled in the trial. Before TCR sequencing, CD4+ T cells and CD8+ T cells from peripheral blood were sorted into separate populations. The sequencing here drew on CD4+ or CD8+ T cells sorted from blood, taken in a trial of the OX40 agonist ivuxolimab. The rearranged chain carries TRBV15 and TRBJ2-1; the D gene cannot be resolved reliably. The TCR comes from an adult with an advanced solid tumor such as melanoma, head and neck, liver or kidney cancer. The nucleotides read TGTGCCACCATGAGTCATGATGACAATGAGCAGTTCTTC. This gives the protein CATMSHDDNEQFF.